Below are 27 T cell receptor beta chains sequenced from a single sample in a study of blood T cell repertoires in COVID-19 (TCRdb year 2020). Receptor libraries were prepared by the immunoSEQ multiplex PCR assay. TCRdb mirrors the immuneACCESS table, restricted to in-frame sequences. Some clones are absent from its copies; in checked studies, under half trace to an unresolved V gene, and the reason for the others is unknown. The sample data list about 110,000 clones, and around 82% of these were observed just once. The top ten clones comprise about 15% of the sample. The specimen sequenced was peripheral blood. Receptor source: a woman aged 55 to 70 with acute or convalescent COVID-19.

In its sample, this clone is large. This chain joins TRBV3-1 (or the pseudogene TRBV3-2) and TRBJ2-5; possibly TRBD2 for D (6 bases). The CDR3 is 13 amino acids. The germline V gene encodes CDR1 LGHDT and CDR2 YNNKEL (reference sequence). V lost 4 bases and J lost 5, with 11 bases in between. The CDR3 sequence is CASSRLVSETQYF. Here the CDR3 DNA reads TGTGCCAGCAGCCGACTAGTTTCGGAGACCCAGTACTTC.

This chain links TRBV24-1 with TRBJ2-1; the D gene is possibly TRBD2 (6 bases). This CDR3 contains 14 residues. V was clipped by 7 bases and J by 4 bases, with 13 bases between them. Germline lookup yields CDR1 KGHDR and CDR2 SFDVKD. The CDR3 protein is CATSPGLQYNEQFF. Written as DNA, the CDR3 is TGTGCCACCAGCCCCGGACTACAATACAATGAGCAGTTCTTC.

The chain has TRBV5-1 and TRBJ1-6, with 10 nucleotides matching TRBD1. V trimming: 5 bases; J trimming: 8 bases; junction bases outside the gene matches: 13. The CDR3 contains 17 residues. Germline V gene lookup returns CDR1 SGHRS and CDR2 YFSETQ. CDR3 protein: CASRRDRGGGFYSPLHF. CDR3 bases: TGCGCCAGCAGACGGGACAGGGGCGGTGGTTTTTATTCACCCCTCCACTTT. The complete variable domain, with remaining parts taken from reference TRBV5-1 and TRBJ1-6, reads KAGVTQTPRYLIKTRGQQVTLSCSPISGHRSVSWYQQTPGQGLQFLFEYFSETQRNKGNFPGRFSGRQFSNSRSEMNVSTLELGDSALYLCASRRDRGGGFYSPLHFGNGTRLTVT.

The chain has TRBV7-6 and TRBJ1-6; tentatively, D is TRBD1 (5 bases). V was cut by 5 bases and J by 7 bases, with 15 bases left in between. The CDR3 consists of 15 residues. Germline assignment: CDR1 SGHVS and CDR2 FNYEAQ. The CDR3 region has the DNA TGTGCCAGCAGCCCCCTGGGCAGGGTCAATTCACCCCTCCACTTT. Protein product: CASSPLGRVNSPLHF.

This clone was detected only once. The V call is TRBV9, the J call TRBJ1-4; tentative D call: TRBD1 (5 bases). CDR3 size: 14 residues. Trimming left V 3 bases short and J 8 bases short, with 14 bases between. CDR1 is SGDLS and CDR2 is YYNGEE in the germline V gene. The CDR3 nucleotides are TGTGCCAGCAGCGAAGGTCCAGGGCCGGAAAAACTGTTTTTT. It codes for CASSEGPGPEKLFF. Full variable domain (remainder filled in from reference TRBV9 and TRBJ1-4): DSGVTQTPKHLITATGQRVTLRCSPRSGDLSVYWYQQSLDQGLQFLIQYYNGEERAKGNILERFSAQQFPDLHSELNLSSLELGDSALYFCASSEGPGPEKLFFGSGTQLSVL.

The rearrangement links TRBV12-3 or TRBV12-4 to TRBJ1-2; 7 bases match TRBD1. J gave up 6 bases and V 5 bases, and 3 bases lay outside the gene matches. The CDR3 has 12 amino acids. The chain's CDR3 is CASSNTGDGYTF. As DNA, the CDR3 is TGTGCCAGCAGTAACACAGGGGATGGCTACACCTTC.

This clone was seen just once. This CDR3 is CASSQDPGQKGHEQYF. CDR3 nucleotide sequence: TGTGCCAGCAGCCAAGATCCGGGACAGAAAGGCCACGAGCAGTACTTC. The chain joins TRBV4-2 to TRBJ2-7; TRBD1 matches 7 bases. Germline V CDR1 and CDR2: LGHNA, YNFKEQ. The CDR3 consists of 16 residues. V was clipped by 0 bases and J by 5 bases; unmatched bases: 10.

This chain links TRBV10-3 with TRBJ2-1; D is perhaps TRBD2 (6 bases). V was shortened by 2 bases and J by 7 bases, with 12 bases between the two germline ends. The CDR3 runs 14 residues. The V gene's germline CDR1 is ENHRY and CDR2 SYGVKD. This CDR3 is CAISEEGGGNEQFF. For the CDR3, the DNA is TGTGCCATCAGTGAGGAGGGAGGTGGGAATGAGCAGTTCTTC.

In DNA form, the CDR3 reads TGTGCCAGCAGCTCGCGGACTGGACTGCAGACCCAGTACTTC. Translation gives CASSSRTGLQTQYF. V is TRBV11-2 and J is TRBJ2-5; possibly TRBD2 for D (5 bases). This CDR3 comprises 14 residues. Trimming shortened V by 4 bases and J by 6 bases, and 15 bases separated the two germline ends. Germline loops: CDR1 SGHAT, CDR2 FQNNGV.

CDR3 nucleotides: TGTGCCAGCAAGCCAAACAGGGGAGGCCAAGAGACCCAGTACTTC. This encodes CASKPNRGGQETQYF. J is TRBJ2-5 and V is TRBV7-9; D may be TRBD1 (7 bases). The germline CDR1 and CDR2 sequences are SEHNR and FQNEAQ (reference sequence). The CDR3 sequence is 15 residues long. Trimming took off 7 bases at V and 1 base at J, with 16 bases between the two ends.

This clone was counted once. The chain is built from TRBV7-9 and TRBJ1-1; 9 bases are shared with TRBD1. V shed 5 bases and J 1 base; nucleotides not matched to a gene: 11. CDR1 SEHNR and CDR2 FQNEAQ come from the germline V gene (reference sequence). The CDR3 is 17 amino acids. The CDR3 here is CASSAYTGGARNTEAFF. For the CDR3, the DNA is TGTGCCAGCAGCGCATATACAGGGGGCGCGAGGAACACTGAAGCTTTCTTT.

This chain joins TRBV28 and TRBJ1-5, with D uncertain. This CDR3 spans 13 amino acids. CDR1 is MDHEN and CDR2 is SYDVKM in the germline V gene. V lost 5 bases and J 5 bases, leaving 10 bases between the germline ends. CDR3: CASSGGNYQPQHF. The CDR3 DNA reads TGTGCCAGCAGTGGAGGGAACTATCAGCCCCAGCATTTT. Full variable domain (rest looked up from reference TRBV28 and TRBJ1-5): DVKVTQSSRYLVKRTGEKVFLECVQDMDHENMFWYRQDPGLGLRLIYFSYDVKMKEKGDIPEGYSVSREKKERFSLILESASTNQTSMYLCASSGGNYQPQHFGDGTRLSIL.

The chain is built from TRBV30 and TRBJ2-7; D call uncertain. The CDR3 spans 13 residues. The V end lost 0 bases, the J end lost 6 bases, and 12 bases lay between the germline ends. Germline V CDR1 and CDR2: GTSNPN, SVGIG (reference sequence). The CDR3 DNA sequence: TGTGCCTGGAGTGTATTTTTCGAGGCCGAGCAGTACTTC. It encodes CAWSVFFEAEQYF.

The V and J genes are TRBV4-3 and TRBJ2-1; 9 bases map to TRBD2. The germline CDR1 and CDR2 sequences are LGHNA and YSLEER. The CDR3 totals 16 residues. V lost 5 bases, J lost 6 bases, and 11 bases stayed unmatched. CDR3 amino acids: CASSSYSGGGANEQFF. In nucleotides, the CDR3 is TGCGCCAGCAGCTCATATAGCGGCGGGGGGGCCAATGAGCAGTTCTTC.

The chain is built from TRBV4-3 and TRBJ1-2; possibly TRBD1 for D (6 bases). V lost 0 bases and J lost 8, with 19 bases in between. The CDR3 sequence is 16 residues long. Germline CDR1 reads LGHNA; CDR2 reads YSLEER. Here the CDR3 DNA reads TGCGCCAGCAGCCAAGAAGAGGGGGACGGATGGGGAGGCTACACCTTC. This encodes CASSQEEGDGWGGYTF.

J is TRBJ2-5 and V is TRBV11-2; TRBD2 matches at 12 bases. V lost 4 bases to trimming and J lost 5 bases; unmatched junction nucleotides: 5. CDR1 and CDR2 from the germline V gene are SGHAT and FQNNGV. This CDR3 has 15 amino acids. The CDR3 spells CASSSTSGGGETQYF. DNA of the CDR3: TGTGCCAGCAGCTCGACTAGCGGGGGCGGTGAGACCCAGTACTTC.

This clone was counted a few times. The V and J genes are TRBV5-1 and TRBJ1-2, with D perhaps matching TRBD1 (6 bases). The germline V gene encodes CDR1 SGHRS and CDR2 YFSETQ. This CDR3 has 13 amino acids. Trimming left V 2 bases short and J 7 bases short, with 12 bases between. The CDR3 sequence: CASSFTGNSGYTF. CDR3 DNA sequence: TGCGCCAGCAGCTTTACAGGGAATAGTGGCTACACCTTC.

The gene calls are TRBV7-9 and TRBJ1-1; D possibly corresponds to TRBD1 (5 bases). CDR1 and CDR2 (germline): SEHNR, FQNEAQ (reference sequence). Trimming stripped 5 bases from V and 7 bases from J, with 11 bases between. This CDR3 has 12 amino acids. CDR3 loop: CASSPGGYEAFF. CDR3 in DNA: TGTGCCAGCAGCCCCGGGGGTTATGAAGCTTTCTTT.

The chain joins TRBV6-5 to TRBJ1-2, with 9 nucleotides matching TRBD1. Unmatched junction bases numbered 5, after V lost 2 bases and J lost 4 bases. Per the germline V gene, CDR1 is MNHEY and CDR2 is SVGAGI. This CDR3 region has 15 residues. In DNA, the CDR3 is TGTGCCAGCAGTTACAAGGGACAGGGCATCTATGGCTACACCTTC. As protein: CASSYKGQGIYGYTF.

The J gene is TRBJ2-2, the V gene TRBV7-2; TRBD2 agrees at 8 bases. With V trimmed by 3 bases and J by 4 bases, 7 bases remained unmatched. Germline V lookup: CDR1 SGHTA, CDR2 FQGNSA. The CDR3 runs 16 residues. The CDR3 is CASSLTYAGGTGELFF. CDR3 coding DNA: TGTGCCAGCAGCTTGACTTACGCGGGGGGCACCGGGGAGCTGTTTTTT.

This clone is a singleton in its sample. V gene TRBV2 combines with J gene TRBJ1-5, with D perhaps matching TRBD1 (5 bases). The V and J ends lost 6 bases and 3 bases respectively, with 15 bases between them. Germline assignment: CDR1 SNHLY and CDR2 FYNNEI. The CDR3 is 15 residues long. CDR3 DNA: TGTGCCAGCAGCGTCGACAGTGAGGTCAATCAGCCCCAGCATTTT. This sequence encodes CASSVDSEVNQPQHF.

The chain employs TRBV11-3 and TRBJ1-2; 8 nucleotides align to TRBD1. The CDR3 consists of 18 residues. Looked up from germline, CDR1 is SGHNT and CDR2 is YENEEA. The V and J ends lost 3 bases and 4 bases, in that order; junction bases with no gene match: 16. CDR3 amino acids: CASSFAGGGQGALYGYTF. The CDR3 coding sequence is TGTGCCAGCAGCTTCGCGGGGGGGGGCCAGGGGGCCCTCTATGGCTACACCTTC.

The gene calls are TRBV14 and TRBJ2-7; a weak D match, TRBD2 (6 bases). Germline CDR1 reads SGHDN; CDR2 reads FVKESK. The CDR3 runs to 15 residues. Trimming shortened V by 1 base and J by 2 bases, and 12 bases separated the two germline ends. The CDR3 region is CASSQVSGGAYEQYF. The CDR3 DNA is TGTGCCAGCAGCCAAGTATCCGGGGGTGCCTACGAGCAGTACTTC.

The chain is built from TRBV28 and TRBJ2-1, with 7 bases lining up with TRBD2. The CDR3 is 15 amino acids. Germline CDR1 reads MDHEN; CDR2 reads SYDVKM. The junction had 7 bases not matched to a gene; V was cut back by 6 bases and J by 2 bases. DNA of the CDR3: TGTGCCAGCAGCCTCTGGGGGGGAGCCTACAATGAGCAGTTCTTC. This sequence encodes CASSLWGGAYNEQFF. Together with reference TRBV28 and TRBJ2-1, the CDR3 gives the full variable domain: DVKVTQSSRYLVKRTGEKVFLECVQDMDHENMFWYRQDPGLGLRLIYFSYDVKMKEKGDIPEGYSVSREKKERFSLILESASTNQTSMYLCASSLWGGAYNEQFFGPGTRLTVL.

This chain joins TRBV7-2 and TRBJ2-7; no clear D gene. Per the germline V gene, CDR1 is SGHTA and CDR2 is FQGNSA. This CDR3 spans 13 amino acids. V was pared by 0 bases and J by 0 bases, with 3 bases between. The chain's CDR3 is CASSLAYSYEQYF. CDR3 nucleotides: TGTGCCAGCAGCTTAGCGTACTCCTACGAGCAGTACTTC. The full variable domain, with the rest looked up from reference TRBV7-2 and TRBJ2-7, is GAGVSQSPSNKVTEKGKDVELRCDPISGHTALYWYRQSLGQGLEFLIYFQGNSAPDKSGLPSDRFSAERTGGSVSTLTIQRTQQEDSAVYLCASSLAYSYEQYFGPGTRLTVT.

The V gene is TRBV2, the J gene TRBJ1-3; 9 positions agree with TRBD1. CDR1 SNHLY and CDR2 FYNNEI come from the germline V gene. CDR3 size: 17 residues. Trimming took 4 bases from V and 1 from J; bases not matched to a gene: 8. The CDR3 sequence: CASSAPTGTGSGNTIYF. CDR3 bases: TGTGCCAGCAGTGCCCCCACCGGGACAGGGTCTGGAAACACCATATATTTT. Variable domain in full (rest from reference TRBV2 and TRBJ1-3): EPEVTQTPSHQVTQMGQEVILRCVPISNHLYFYWYRQILGQKVEFLVSFYNNEISEKSEIFDDQFSVERPDGSNFTLKIRSTKLEDSAMYFCASSAPTGTGSGNTIYFGEGSWLTVV.

The chain recombines TRBV11-2 with TRBJ2-1; tentatively, D is TRBD1 (6 bases). This CDR3 comprises 15 residues. Germline V lookup: CDR1 SGHAT, CDR2 FQNNGV. V lost 5 bases to trimming and J lost 12 bases, with 23 bases between them. The CDR3 DNA sequence: TGTGCCAGCAGCCCCCTTAAGGGGGACACAATGAGGCAGTTCTTC. Translated, it gives CASSPLKGDTMRQFF.